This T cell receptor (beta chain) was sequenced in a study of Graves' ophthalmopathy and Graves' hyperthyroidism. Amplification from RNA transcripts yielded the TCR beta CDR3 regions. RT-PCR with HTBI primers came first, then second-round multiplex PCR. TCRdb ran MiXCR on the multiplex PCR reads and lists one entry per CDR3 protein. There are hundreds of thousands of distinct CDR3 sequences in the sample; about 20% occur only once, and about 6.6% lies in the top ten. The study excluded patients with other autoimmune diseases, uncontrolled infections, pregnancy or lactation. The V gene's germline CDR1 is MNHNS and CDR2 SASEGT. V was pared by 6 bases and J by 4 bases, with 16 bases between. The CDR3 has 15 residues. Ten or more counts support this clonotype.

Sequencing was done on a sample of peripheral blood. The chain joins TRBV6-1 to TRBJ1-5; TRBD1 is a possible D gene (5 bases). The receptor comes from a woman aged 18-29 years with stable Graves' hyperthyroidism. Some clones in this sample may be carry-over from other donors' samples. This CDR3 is CASSTGIDPNQPQHF. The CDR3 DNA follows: TGTGCCAGCAGCACAGGAATCGACCCTAATCAGCCCCAGCATTTT.